These 20 T cell receptor beta chains came from one sample sequenced in a study of blood T cell repertoires in COVID-19. Generated by immunoSEQ multiplex PCR, the TCRdb table keeps only in-frame clones and is missing some. The table lists roughly 150,000 clones, about 83% of them singletons. Sequenced material: peripheral blood. These receptors were taken from a human donor in a cohort sampled during active COVID-19.

V and J are TRBV4-1 and TRBJ2-7; tentative D call: TRBD2 (5 bases). The CDR3 is 14 residues long. Germline V gene lookup returns CDR1 MGHRA and CDR2 YSYEKL. V lost 4 bases and J 2 bases, leaving 12 bases between the germline ends. For the CDR3, the DNA is TGCGCCAGCAGCCGCGCGGACGGGGCCTACGAGCAGTACTTC. Encoded protein: CASSRADGAYEQYF.

This rearrangement joins TRBV24-1 to TRBJ2-3; D remains unclear. The germline V and J ends were trimmed by 3 bases and 4 bases, with 13 bases remaining between them. In germline, CDR1 is KGHDR, CDR2 SFDVKD. The CDR3 totals 15 residues. The CDR3 region is CATSDLAGPADTQYF. Here the CDR3 DNA reads TGTGCCACCAGTGATCTTGCAGGCCCCGCAGATACGCAGTATTTT.

J is TRBJ1-5 and V is TRBV10-1, with 7 bases identical to TRBD1. CDR1 WNHNN and CDR2 SYGVQD come from the germline V gene (reference sequence). Trimming at V came to 6 bases and at J to 6 bases, leaving 2 bases not matched to a gene. This CDR3 is 12 amino acids long. The CDR3 DNA is TGCGCCAGCAGCCGGACAGGTCAGCCCCAGCATTTT. The encoded protein is CASSRTGQPQHF.

V is TRBV7-8 and J is TRBJ2-7; the D gene is possibly TRBD1 (6 bases). V was clipped by 1 base and J by 0 bases, with 7 bases between them. The germline V gene has CDR1 SGHVS and CDR2 FQNEAQ. CDR3 length equals 14 residues. CDR3: CASSLGQVSYEQYF. In nucleotides, the CDR3 is TGTGCCAGCAGCTTAGGACAGGTCTCCTACGAGCAGTACTTC. Complete variable domain (other parts from reference TRBV7-8 and TRBJ2-7): GAGVSQSPRYKVAKRGQDVALRCDPISGHVSLFWYQQALGQGPEFLTYFQNEAQLDKSGLPSDRFFAERPEGSVSTLKIQRTQQEDSAVYLCASSLGQVSYEQYFGPGTRLTVT.

This clone has only a few counts. The J gene is TRBJ2-7, the V gene TRBV6-5; TRBD1 matches at 7 bases. This CDR3 region has 15 residues. After removal of 2 bases from V and 2 bases from J, the junction contained 6 bases not matched to a gene. CDR1 MNHEY and CDR2 SVGAGI come from the germline V gene. The CDR3 DNA sequence: TGTGCCAGCAGTTACGAGGGGACAGCTCCCTACGAGCAGTACTTC. Residues: CASSYEGTAPYEQYF.

V usage is TRBV27 and J usage is TRBJ2-7, with 7 bases fitting TRBD1. Trimming at V came to 3 bases and at J to 2 bases, leaving 13 bases not matched to a gene. The CDR3 length is 17 residues. CDR1 and CDR2 (germline): MNHEY, SMNVEV (reference sequence). The DNA of the CDR3 is TGTGCCAGCAGTTTCAGTCGAGGGGGCCCCATAGCCTACGAGCAGTACTTC. Translated, it gives CASSFSRGGPIAYEQYF.

This chain links TRBV3-1 (or the pseudogene TRBV3-2) with TRBJ1-2, with 7 positions matching TRBD1. CDR1 is LGHDT and CDR2 is YNNKEL in the germline V gene (reference sequence). Trimming took 6 bases from V and 0 from J; bases not matched to a gene: 7. The CDR3 totals 15 residues. The CDR3 sequence is CASSTGDPPNYGYTF. The CDR3 DNA reads as TGTGCCAGCAGTACAGGGGACCCACCTAACTATGGCTACACCTTC.

The rearrangement uses TRBV6-5 and TRBJ2-3; D possibly corresponds to TRBD1 (6 bases). The CDR3 runs to 12 residues. Looked up from germline, CDR1 is MNHEY and CDR2 is SVGAGI. V lost 4 bases and J 5 bases, leaving 7 bases between the germline ends. The CDR3: CASSLQGDTQYF. Written as DNA, the CDR3 is TGTGCCAGCAGTTTACAGGGAGATACGCAGTATTTT.

This clone was picked up a small number of times. The chain employs TRBV28 and TRBJ1-5, with TRBD1 matching 11 bases. V was pared by 5 bases and J by 9 bases, with 6 bases of the junction left unmatched. CDR3 size: 14 residues. The V gene's germline CDR1 is MDHEN and CDR2 SYDVKM. CDR3 region: CASSRDRGIAPQHF. CDR3 DNA sequence: TGTGCCAGCAGTAGGGACAGGGGGATAGCGCCCCAGCATTTT. The full variable domain, with the rest looked up from reference TRBV28 and TRBJ1-5, is DVKVTQSSRYLVKRTGEKVFLECVQDMDHENMFWYRQDPGLGLRLIYFSYDVKMKEKGDIPEGYSVSREKKERFSLILESASTNQTSMYLCASSRDRGIAPQHFGDGTRLSIL.

The rearrangement uses TRBV28 and TRBJ2-5, with 12 bases matching TRBD1. Trimming took 6 bases from V and 5 from J; bases not matched to a gene: 7. The germline gives CDR1 MDHEN, CDR2 SYDVKM. The CDR3 consists of 15 residues. CDR3 bases: TGTGCCAGCAGCCGGGGGGACAGGGGGCGGGAGACCCAGTACTTC. Its protein is CASSRGDRGRETQYF.

The chain employs TRBV28 and TRBJ2-5, with D maybe TRBD1 (5 bases). V lost 1 base and J lost 1, with 10 bases in between. The V gene's germline CDR1 is MDHEN and CDR2 SYDVKM. The CDR3 is made up of 15 amino acids. CDR3 coding DNA: TGTGCCAGCAGTTTATCCGAGACAGCCCAAGAGACCCAGTACTTC. It yields the protein CASSLSETAQETQYF.

This clone was found a few times. The rearrangement uses TRBV30 and TRBJ1-1; TRBD1 agrees at 7 bases. CDR1 and CDR2 from the germline V gene are GTSNPN and SVGIG (reference sequence). Trimming cost V 5 bases and J 4 bases; bases outside gene matches: 10. CDR3 length: 14 residues. The DNA of the CDR3 is TGTGCCTGGGACCCGGGACAGACGCCCACTGAAGCTTTCTTT. It translates to CAWDPGQTPTEAFF.

The rearrangement joins TRBV9 to TRBJ2-3; 11 bases agree with TRBD2. Germline lookup yields CDR1 SGDLS and CDR2 YYNGEE. V lost 0 bases to trimming and J lost 2 bases; unmatched junction nucleotides: 5. The CDR3 contains 17 residues. CDR3 in amino acids: CASSVGGLADYTDTQYF. CDR3 nucleotide sequence: TGTGCCAGCAGCGTAGGGGGACTAGCGGATTACACAGATACGCAGTATTTT.

The rearrangement uses TRBV19 and TRBJ1-5; 8 nucleotides agree with TRBD1. V trimming: 5 bases; J trimming: 3 bases; junction bases outside the gene matches: 15. The CDR3 covers 18 residues. In germline, CDR1 is LNHDA, CDR2 SQIVND (reference sequence). Written as DNA, the CDR3 is TGTGCCAGTAGTCTAAACAGGGAACAGGGGGGCCTCAATCAGCCCCAGCATTTT. Encoded protein: CASSLNREQGGLNQPQHF.

The V gene is TRBV4-3, the J gene TRBJ2-1; 7 bases line up with TRBD2. The CDR3 contains 17 residues. The V gene end was trimmed by 0 bases and the J gene end by 3 bases; junction bases not matched to a gene: 8. Per the germline V gene, CDR1 is LGHNA and CDR2 is YSLEER. In DNA form, the CDR3 reads TGCGCCAGCAGCCAAGATGCAGGCGGGGGTGACTACAATGAGCAGTTCTTC. Protein: CASSQDAGGGDYNEQFF.

The chain combines TRBV13 with TRBJ2-7; D is uncertain. Trimming left V 4 bases short and J 2 bases short, with 12 bases between. The CDR3 extends over 14 amino acids. Germline V gives CDR1 PRHDT, CDR2 FYEKMQ (reference sequence). Written as DNA, the CDR3 is TGTGCCAGCAGCTCCCCCGCGCGGCCCTACGAGCAGTACTTC. Its protein is CASSSPARPYEQYF.

J is TRBJ2-7 and V is TRBV7-8; D is uncertain. Germline values: CDR1 SGHVS, CDR2 FQNEAQ. Trimming pared 3 bases from V and 4 bases from J, leaving 19 bases between. The CDR3 has 16 residues. The CDR3 coding sequence is TGTGCCAGCAGCTTCCCCAAGGTGCTGGCGGCTTACGAGCAGTACTTC. Translated: CASSFPKVLAAYEQYF.

This chain connects TRBV19 to TRBJ1-1, with D tentatively TRBD1 (5 bases). The V end lost 2 bases, the J end lost 1 base, and 8 bases lay between the germline ends. This CDR3 region has 14 residues. In germline, CDR1 is LNHDA, CDR2 SQIVND (reference sequence). The CDR3 loop is CASSILRENTEAFF. Written as DNA, the CDR3 is TGTGCCAGTAGTATACTCAGGGAGAACACTGAAGCTTTCTTT. The full variable domain, rest sourced from reference TRBV19 and TRBJ1-1, is DGGITQSPKYLFRKEGQNVTLSCEQNLNHDAMYWYRQDPGQGLRLIYYSQIVNDFQKGDIAEGYSVSREKKESFPLTVTSAQKNPTAFYLCASSILRENTEAFFGQGTRLTVV.

The gene calls are TRBV5-1 and TRBJ2-7, with D perhaps TRBD1 (6 bases). This CDR3 spans 17 amino acids. V lost 0 bases and J 7 bases, leaving 23 bases between the germline ends. Germline-derived CDR1 and CDR2 are SGHRS and YFSETQ. The CDR3 DNA sequence: TGCGCCAGCAGCTTGGTGGGACCAGGGGATCCTATGTGGGAGCAGTACTTC. Translated: CASSLVGPGDPMWEQYF.

This clone was found once. The V call is TRBV28, the J call TRBJ2-7; TRBD1 matches at 7 bases. This CDR3 has 13 residues. Looked up from germline, CDR1 is MDHEN and CDR2 is SYDVKM. With 8 bases clipped from V and 4 bases from J, the junction kept 8 bases outside the gene matches. DNA for the CDR3: TGTGCCAGCTTCCGGACAGGTCAATACGAGCAGTACTTC. Protein sequence: CASFRTGQYEQYF.